The present T cell receptor beta chain was sequenced within a study of PD-1 blockade in classical Hodgkin lymphoma. Findings and limits, study-wide: Newly diagnosed patients and complete responders had comparable diversity at baseline. The study found that TCR diversity rose significantly by C4D1 in CD4+ but not CD8+ cells. Relapsed/refractory patients reportedly had lower baseline diversity than newly diagnosed patients.

Exposure to brentuximab vedotin varied, and each patient had relapsed following autologous stem cell transplantation. Best response was recorded as complete response, partial response or progressive disease. Only in-frame clones appear in the TCRdb table, and some are missing; sequencing was by immunoSEQ multiplex PCR. The sample has around 91,000 clones, 81% seen once. Trimming shortened V by 3 bases and J by 0 bases, and 9 bases separated the two germline ends. Looked up from germline, CDR1 is MRHNA and CDR2 is SNTAGT. The CDR3 length is 16 residues. With regard to this clone: What it recognizes is unknown.

Sequencing was performed on peripheral blood mononuclear cells (PBMCs), taken before the second cycle of nivolumab. The rearrangement joins TRBV6-4 to TRBJ2-6, with D possibly being TRBD1 (5 bases). The clonotype was recovered from a human donor with classical Hodgkin lymphoma. The CDR3 DNA is TGTGCCAGCAGTGAGGCAGGGCACTCTGGGGCCAACGTCCTGACTTTC. As protein: CASSEAGHSGANVLTF.